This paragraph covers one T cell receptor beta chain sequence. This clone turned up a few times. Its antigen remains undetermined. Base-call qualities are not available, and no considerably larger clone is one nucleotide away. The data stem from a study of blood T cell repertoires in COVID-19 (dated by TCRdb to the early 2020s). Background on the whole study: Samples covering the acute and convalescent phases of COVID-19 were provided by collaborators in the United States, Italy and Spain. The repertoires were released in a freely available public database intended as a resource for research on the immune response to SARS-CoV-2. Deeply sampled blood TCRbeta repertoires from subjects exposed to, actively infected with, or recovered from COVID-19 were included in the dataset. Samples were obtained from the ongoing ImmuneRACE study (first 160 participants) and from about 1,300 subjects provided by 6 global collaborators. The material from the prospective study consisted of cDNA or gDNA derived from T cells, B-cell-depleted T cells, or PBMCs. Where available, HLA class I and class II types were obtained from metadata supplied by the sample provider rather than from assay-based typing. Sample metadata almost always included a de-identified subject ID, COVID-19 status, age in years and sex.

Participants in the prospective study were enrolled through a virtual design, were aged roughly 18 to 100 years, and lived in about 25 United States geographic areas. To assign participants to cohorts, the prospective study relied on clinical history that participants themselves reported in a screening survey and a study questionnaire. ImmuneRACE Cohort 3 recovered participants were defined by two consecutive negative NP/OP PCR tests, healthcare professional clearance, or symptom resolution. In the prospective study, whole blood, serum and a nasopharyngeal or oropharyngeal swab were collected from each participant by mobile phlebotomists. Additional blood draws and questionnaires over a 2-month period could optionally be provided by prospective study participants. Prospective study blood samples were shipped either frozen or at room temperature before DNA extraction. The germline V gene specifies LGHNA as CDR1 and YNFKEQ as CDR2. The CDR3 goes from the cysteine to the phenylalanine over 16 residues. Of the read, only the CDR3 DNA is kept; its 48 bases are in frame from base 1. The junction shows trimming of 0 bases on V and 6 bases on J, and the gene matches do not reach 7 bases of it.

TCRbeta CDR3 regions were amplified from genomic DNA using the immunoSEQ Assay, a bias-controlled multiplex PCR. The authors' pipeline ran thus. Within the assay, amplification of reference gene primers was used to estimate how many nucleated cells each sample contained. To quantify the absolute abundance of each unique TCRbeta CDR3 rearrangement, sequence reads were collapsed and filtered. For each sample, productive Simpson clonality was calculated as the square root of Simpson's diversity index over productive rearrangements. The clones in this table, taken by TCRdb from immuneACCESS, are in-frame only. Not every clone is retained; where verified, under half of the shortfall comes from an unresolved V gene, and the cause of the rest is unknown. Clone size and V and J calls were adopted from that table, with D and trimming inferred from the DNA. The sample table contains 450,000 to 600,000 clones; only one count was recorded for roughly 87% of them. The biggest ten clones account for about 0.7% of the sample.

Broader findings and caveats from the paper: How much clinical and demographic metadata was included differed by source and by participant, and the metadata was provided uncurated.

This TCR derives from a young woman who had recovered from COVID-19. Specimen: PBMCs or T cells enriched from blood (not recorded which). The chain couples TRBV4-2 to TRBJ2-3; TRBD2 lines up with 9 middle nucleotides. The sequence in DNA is TGTGCCAGCAGCCAAGATTGGCGGGGGGGCGGGGATACGCAGTATTTT. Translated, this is CASSQDWRGGGDTQYF.